This T cell receptor beta chain was profiled in a study of radiotherapy plus CTLA-4 blockade in lung cancer. Study-wide context: The study recorded objective responses in about 18% of patients and disease control in around 33%. Study conclusions and caveats: Radiotherapy with ipilimumab was followed by blood expansion of tumor-derived clones.

In this sample, this clone turned up once. Antigen unknown. Germline assignment: CDR1 LGHNA and CDR2 YNFKEQ. There are 14 residues in the CDR3. The V and J ends lost 2 bases and 6 bases, in that order; junction bases with no gene match: 4. Assay: immunoSEQ multiplex PCR; the TCRdb copy retains only in-frame clones and omits some. The data contain tens of thousands of clones, approximately 79% of them singletons. Focal radiation was given together with CTLA-4 blockade (ipilimumab) to patients with chemo-refractory metastatic non-small-cell lung cancer. The TCR was taken from a human donor with non-small cell lung cancer whose response to radiotherapy plus ipilimumab could not be evaluated. Some clones in this sample may be carry-over from other donors' samples. This material consisted of peripheral blood, taken from a patient treated with radiotherapy plus ipilimumab. This chain joins TRBV4-2 and TRBJ2-1; 7 nucleotides agree with TRBD1. The CDR3 DNA reads as TGTGCCAGCAGCCAACGGACAGGTACCAATGAGCAGTTCTTC. This translates into CASSQRTGTNEQFF.